This T cell receptor beta chain is from a study of OX40 agonist ivuxolimab in advanced cancers. Whole-study findings and limits: Not determined was the antigen specificity of the expanded peripheral T cells.

Germline V gives CDR1 SGDLS, CDR2 YYNGEE. V dropped 4 bases and J dropped 3; count of bases not matched to a gene: 10. The CDR3 runs 15 residues. About this clone itself: Its specificity is unknown.

Produced via immunoSEQ multiplex PCR; TCRdb's table is partial and in-frame only. Of 70,000 to 90,000 clones in the sample, about 88% were seen once. This chain joins TRBV9 and TRBJ2-7; TRBD2 agrees at 7 bases. Sequencing used CD4+ or CD8+ T cells sorted from blood, obtained in a trial of the OX40 agonist ivuxolimab. This TCR was recovered from an adult with an advanced solid tumor such as melanoma, head and neck, liver or kidney cancer. CDR3 sequence (DNA): TGTGCCAGCAGCCTCCGCCAGCGGGGAAGCTACGAGCAGTACTTC. Its translation is CASSLRQRGSYEQYF. The whole variable domain, remainder taken from reference TRBV9 and TRBJ2-7, is DSGVTQTPKHLITATGQRVTLRCSPRSGDLSVYWYQQSLDQGLQFLIQYYNGEERAKGNILERFSAQQFPDLHSELNLSSLELGDSALYFCASSLRQRGSYEQYFGPGTRLTVT.